These T cell receptor beta chains were read from a single sample in a study of blood T cell repertoires in COVID-19. The repertoire was sequenced with immunoSEQ multiplex PCR; TCRdb's copy has only in-frame clones and lacks some. This sample has a few hundred thousand clones, with approximately 80% found just once. The source material was peripheral blood. The receptors derive from a woman aged 40 to 55 who had recovered from COVID-19. Both conserved end residues are part of each CDR3.

TRBV10-3	TRBJ1-2	CAISESQGAIGYTF
TRBV7-3	TRBJ2-5	CASSLTGQAFETQYF
TRBV5-6	TRBJ2-5	CASRQAIEKVQETQYF
TRBV2	TRBJ2-1	CASSASGVSYNEQFF
TRBV28	TRBJ1-1	CASSSRTPRGTEAFF
TRBV7-2	TRBJ2-7	CASSLSWGLADYEQYF
TRBV11-2	TRBJ2-7	CASSSWGQGAYEQYF
TRBV7-6	TRBJ2-3	CASSLGQGTSTDTQYF
TRBV19	TRBJ2-1	CASSKGAPFYNEQFF
TRBV7-3	TRBJ2-3	CASSLSGITDTQYF
TRBV6-5	TRBJ1-1	CASTPTEYTEAFF
TRBV12-3/TRBV12-4	TRBJ1-1	CASSFQRWKAFF
TRBV5-1	TRBJ2-7	CASSNDRGSYEQYF
TRBV28	TRBJ1-2	CASSLTGQGVPVAYGYTF
TRBV5-5	TRBJ2-2	CASSVVAGGPTGELFF
TRBV4-1	TRBJ2-4	CASSQDGTGWGKNIQYF
TRBV2	TRBJ2-5	CASSERAGGETQYF
TRBV6-6	TRBJ1-5	CASSYSTRQPQHF
TRBV5-6	TRBJ1-2	CASSRGGKFYGYTF
TRBV6-4	TRBJ2-1	CASSETSGVGNEQFF
TRBV7-2	TRBJ2-1	CASNQRSSYNEQFF
TRBV11-3	TRBJ1-2	CASSPGTGGVYGYTF
TRBV3-1/TRBV3-2	TRBJ2-3	CASSQGGGTDTQYF
TRBV2	TRBJ2-5	CASSESGGGYQETQYF
TRBV11-1	TRBJ2-7	CASSFDRYEQYF
TRBV1	TRBJ2-3	CTSSQERSGGTDTQYF
TRBV2	TRBJ1-6	CASSDVGQGADSPLHF
TRBV5-6	TRBJ1-3	CASSTMTGSGNTIYF
TRBV7-9	TRBJ2-1	CASNTREFRLSNEQFF